The 27 T cell receptor beta chains below were found in one sample sequenced in a study of cytomegalovirus exposure and HLA in healthy donors. The PCR made use of 60 Vbeta and 13 Jbeta primers. Generated by immunoSEQ multiplex PCR, the TCRdb table keeps only in-frame clones and is missing some. The table shows 160,000 or so clones, with about 80% occurring only once. The sequenced sample consisted of PBMCs. These receptors all stem from a young man in good health and CMV-seropositive.

The CDR3 DNA is TGTGCCAGCAGCTTTACGGGGGGCAACCCATACGAGCAGTACTTC. This gives the protein CASSFTGGNPYEQYF. The V gene is TRBV5-4, the J gene TRBJ2-7; tentative D call: TRBD2 (7 bases). CDR1 SGHNT and CDR2 YYREEE come from the germline V gene (reference sequence). The V gene lost 2 bases and the J gene lost 4 bases, with 16 bases spanning the gap. The CDR3 is made up of 15 amino acids. Full variable domain (remainder filled in from reference TRBV5-4 and TRBJ2-7): ETGVTQSPTHLIKTRGQQVTLRCSSQSGHNTVSWYQQALGQGPQFIFQYYREEENGRGNFPPRFSGLQFPNYSSELNVNALELDDSALYLCASSFTGGNPYEQYFGPGTRLTVT.

The chain links TRBV28 to TRBJ2-3, with a possible D match to TRBD1 (5 bases). The CDR3 totals 15 residues. Deletions cut 5 bases from V and 0 bases from J, with 12 bases between. Germline assignment: CDR1 MDHEN and CDR2 SYDVKM. CDR3 nucleotides: TGTGCCAGCAGTCAAACAGGTTCTAGCACAGATACGCAGTATTTT. Its translation: CASSQTGSSTDTQYF.

CDR3 sequence (DNA): TGTGCCAGTAGTGCCGGACAGGGGGGTGAGCAGTACTTC. Translating it yields CASSAGQGGEQYF. The chain couples TRBV19 to TRBJ2-7; 10 bases fit TRBD1. Germline-derived CDR1 and CDR2 are LNHDA and SQIVND (reference sequence). V lost 5 bases and J lost 7; bases outside the gene matches: 5. This CDR3 comprises 13 residues.

The rearrangement links TRBV28 to TRBJ2-6; the D is unclear. The CDR3 sequence is 14 residues long. With 2 bases removed from V and 3 bases from J, the gap between germline ends came to 5 bases. CDR1 and CDR2 (germline): MDHEN, SYDVKM. CDR3 in DNA: TGTGCCAGCAGTTTACAGGTTGGGGCCAACGTCCTGACTTTC. Translating it yields CASSLQVGANVLTF.

The rearrangement uses TRBV9 and TRBJ2-5; 10 nucleotides match TRBD1. Germline V gene data show CDR1 as SGDLS and CDR2 as YYNGEE. This CDR3 region has 15 residues. Trimming removed 0 bases from V and 6 bases from J; junction bases left unmatched: 5. CDR3 region: CASSVEGQGLKTQYF. CDR3 DNA sequence: TGTGCCAGCAGCGTAGAGGGACAGGGGCTGAAGACCCAGTACTTC.

The chain recombines TRBV7-9 with TRBJ2-3; TRBD2 aligns across 9 bases. CDR3 length: 15 residues. Per the germline V gene, CDR1 is SEHNR and CDR2 is FQNEAQ (reference sequence). The V and J ends lost 1 base and 10 bases, in that order; junction bases with no gene match: 9. CDR3 in DNA: TGTGCCAGCAGCTTAGAAGGGACTAGCTGGGGTGCGCAGTATTTT. Protein sequence: CASSLEGTSWGAQYF.

This clone has just one count. This chain uses TRBV18 with TRBJ1-5, with a possible D match to TRBD1 (5 bases). The CDR3 totals 13 residues. With 6 bases removed from V and 5 bases from J, the gap between germline ends came to 11 bases. Germline V gene lookup returns CDR1 KGHSH and CDR2 LQKENI. The CDR3, as DNA: TGTGCCAGCTCCTACTTACAGGATCAGCCCCAGCATTTT. Encoded protein: CASSYLQDQPQHF. The full variable domain, completed using reference TRBV18 and TRBJ1-5, is NAGVMQNPRHLVRRRGQEARLRCSPMKGHSHVYWYRQLPEEGLKFMVYLQKENIIDESGMPKERFSAEFPKEGPSILRIQQVVRGDSAAYFCASSYLQDQPQHFGDGTRLSIL.

This sequence joins TRBV28 and TRBJ1-1; no reliable D call. The CDR3 runs 14 residues. CDR1 is MDHEN and CDR2 is SYDVKM in the germline V gene. The V and J ends lost 6 bases and 8 bases respectively, with 19 bases between them. The CDR3 DNA follows: TGTGCCAGCAGCAACCACCAGGACGGGGAAGAAGCTTTCTTT. Its protein is CASSNHQDGEEAFF. The variable domain in full, with the rest retrieved from reference TRBV28 and TRBJ1-1, is DVKVTQSSRYLVKRTGEKVFLECVQDMDHENMFWYRQDPGLGLRLIYFSYDVKMKEKGDIPEGYSVSREKKERFSLILESASTNQTSMYLCASSNHQDGEEAFFGQGTRLTVV.

The chain joins TRBV28 to TRBJ2-3, with D possibly TRBD2 on 7 matching bases. V was shortened by 3 bases and J by 3 bases, with 16 bases between the two germline ends. The CDR3 contains 16 residues. Looked up from germline, CDR1 is MDHEN and CDR2 is SYDVKM. CDR3 loop: CASSFYRGAGTDTQYF. The CDR3 DNA is TGTGCCAGCAGTTTTTACCGGGGGGCAGGGACAGATACGCAGTATTTT.

V and J are TRBV27 and TRBJ1-1; D unclear. V was cut by 10 bases and J by 4 bases, with 22 bases left in between. The CDR3 loop spans 15 amino acids. Germline V CDR1 and CDR2: MNHEY, SMNVEV (reference sequence). DNA of the CDR3: TGTGCCACCATAGGCTTCGGAAAAGGGAGCACTGAAGCTTTCTTT. Its protein is CATIGFGKGSTEAFF.

This clone was found once. V is TRBV7-6 and J is TRBJ1-3; D might be TRBD1 (6 bases). Deletions cut 7 bases from V and 0 bases from J, with 13 bases between. This CDR3 comprises 15 residues. Germline V lookup: CDR1 SGHVS, CDR2 FNYEAQ. The CDR3: CASTLGGLSGNTIYF. The CDR3 nucleotides read TGTGCCAGCACCCTGGGGGGGCTCTCTGGAAACACCATATATTTT.

This chain uses TRBV29-1 with TRBJ2-7; D gene ambiguous. Germline V lookup: CDR1 SQVTM, CDR2 ANQGSEA. This CDR3 contains 12 residues. Trimming removed 2 bases at V and 0 bases at J, with 5 bases between. The CDR3 bases are TGCAGCGTTGAATTCAGCTCCTACGAGCAGTACTTC. Protein sequence: CSVEFSSYEQYF.

This clone has only one observation. CDR3 region: CAWERGRSYEQYF. In DNA form, the CDR3 reads TGTGCCTGGGAGCGGGGCCGCTCCTACGAGCAGTACTTC. This chain joins TRBV30 and TRBJ2-7; 7 positions match TRBD2. Per germline, CDR1 GTSNPN and CDR2 SVGIG (reference sequence). This CDR3 is built from 13 residues. Trimming took 5 bases from V and 0 from J; bases not matched to a gene: 4.

The V and J genes are TRBV30 and TRBJ1-5; 9 nucleotides line up with TRBD1. Per germline, CDR1 GTSNPN and CDR2 SVGIG (reference sequence). The length of the CDR3 is 14 residues. With 3 bases clipped from V and 6 bases from J, the junction kept 6 bases outside the gene matches. The CDR3: CAWRIGTGFQPQHF. As DNA, the CDR3 is TGTGCCTGGAGAATCGGGACAGGGTTTCAGCCCCAGCATTTT.

The gene calls are TRBV5-4 and TRBJ2-3; 12 bases agree with TRBD2. The V gene end was trimmed by 4 bases and the J gene end by 4 bases; junction bases not matched to a gene: 10. This CDR3 spans 17 amino acids. Germline V lookup: CDR1 SGHNT, CDR2 YYREEE (reference sequence). The CDR3 loop reads CASSRPSSGGASDTQYF. The CDR3 DNA sequence: TGTGCCAGCAGCCGCCCCTCTAGCGGGGGGGCCTCAGATACGCAGTATTTT.

The chain carries TRBV2 and TRBJ2-1, with a tentative D call TRBD1 (6 bases). CDR1 is SNHLY and CDR2 is FYNNEI in the germline V gene. Trimming cost V 3 bases and J 4 bases, with 16 bases left between them. The CDR3 runs to 16 residues. CDR3 in amino acids: CASSEWVGGLYNEQFF. The CDR3 DNA reads TGTGCCAGCAGTGAGTGGGTTGGGGGCTTGTACAATGAGCAGTTCTTC. Complete variable domain (other parts from reference TRBV2 and TRBJ2-1): EPEVTQTPSHQVTQMGQEVILRCVPISNHLYFYWYRQILGQKVEFLVSFYNNEISEKSEIFDDQFSVERPDGSNFTLKIRSTKLEDSAMYFCASSEWVGGLYNEQFFGPGTRLTVL.

The chain employs TRBV27 and TRBJ2-2, with a weak D call TRBD1 (5 bases). The CDR3 consists of 15 residues. Germline CDR1 reads MNHEY; CDR2 reads SMNVEV (reference sequence). V was trimmed by 4 bases and J by 3 bases, leaving 12 bases between them. Here the CDR3 reads CASSSIDSYTGELFF. In DNA form, the CDR3 reads TGTGCCAGCAGTTCAATTGACAGTTACACCGGGGAGCTGTTTTTT.

This clone was counted between two and nine times. V gene TRBV7-6 combines with J gene TRBJ2-3; possible D gene TRBD1, 6 bases. Germline CDR1 is SGHVS and CDR2 is FNYEAQ. V lost 5 bases and J 2 bases, leaving 11 bases between the germline ends. The CDR3 contains 14 residues. The CDR3: CASSPDRPTDTQYF. DNA of the CDR3: TGTGCCAGCAGCCCAGACAGGCCCACAGATACGCAGTATTTT.

The chain couples TRBV2 to TRBJ2-1; 7 bases align to TRBD1. Germline lookup yields CDR1 SNHLY and CDR2 FYNNEI. The V and J ends lost 3 bases and 11 bases, in that order; junction bases with no gene match: 4. The CDR3 covers 12 residues. CDR3 in DNA: TGTGCCAGCAGTGAGGGACAGATCAAGCAGTTCTTC. This gives the protein CASSEGQIKQFF. The full variable domain, rest sourced from reference TRBV2 and TRBJ2-1, is EPEVTQTPSHQVTQMGQEVILRCVPISNHLYFYWYRQILGQKVEFLVSFYNNEISEKSEIFDDQFSVERPDGSNFTLKIRSTKLEDSAMYFCASSEGQIKQFFGPGTRLTVL.

The chain employs TRBV4-1 and TRBJ1-2; tentative D call: TRBD1 (5 bases). The CDR3 totals 13 residues. The V end was cut by 1 base, the J end by 8 bases, with 11 bases between. Looked up from germline, CDR1 is MGHRA and CDR2 is YSYEKL. Here the CDR3 reads CASSQGGLGGYTF. CDR3 sequence (DNA): TGCGCCAGCAGCCAAGGGGGCCTTGGGGGCTACACCTTC.

In this sample, this clone turned up a few times. As DNA, the CDR3 is TGTGCCAGCAGTTTATCGGGACAGGGTGTCCAAGAGACCCAGTACTTC. It codes for CASSLSGQGVQETQYF. V is TRBV28 and J is TRBJ2-5; 9 bases are a match to TRBD1. Germline V gives CDR1 MDHEN, CDR2 SYDVKM. This CDR3 is built from 16 residues. J lost 1 base, V lost 1 base, and 4 bases had no gene match.

The rearrangement joins TRBV2 to TRBJ1-5; TRBD1 is a possible D gene (5 bases). Trimming shortened V by 5 bases and J by 6 bases, and 11 bases separated the two germline ends. CDR3 length: 13 amino acids. The V gene's germline CDR1 is SNHLY and CDR2 FYNNEI. DNA of the CDR3: TGTGCCAGCAGTACCGGGGGAGGTCAGCCCCAGCATTTT. This translates into CASSTGGGQPQHF.

This rearrangement joins TRBV6-5 to TRBJ2-1; D remains ambiguous. The CDR3 covers 14 residues. The V gene's germline CDR1 is MNHEY and CDR2 SVGAGI. V was clipped by 4 bases and J by 3 bases, with 10 bases between them. In DNA form, the CDR3 reads TGTGCCAGCAGTTCAATGAGGAGCTACAATGAGCAGTTCTTC. This translates into CASSSMRSYNEQFF.

This clone was counted once. The chain is built from TRBV5-1 and TRBJ1-1, with D possibly matching TRBD1 (5 bases). V lost 3 bases, J lost 2 bases, and 11 bases lay in between. CDR1 and CDR2 from the germline V gene are SGHRS and YFSETQ. This CDR3 region has 14 residues. CDR3 sequence (DNA): TGCGCCAGCAGCTCTGGAGGGGTAAACACTGAAGCTTTCTTT. Protein sequence: CASSSGGVNTEAFF.

The gene calls are TRBV10-3 and TRBJ2-2, with D possibly being TRBD2 (5 bases). This CDR3 region has 14 residues. V was pared by 0 bases and J by 5 bases, with 7 bases between. CDR1 and CDR2 (germline): ENHRY, SYGVKD. CDR3 sequence (DNA): TGTGCCATCAGTGAGTCGAGGGTTACCGGGGAGCTGTTTTTT. Amino acid sequence: CAISESRVTGELFF.

This rearrangement joins TRBV7-6 to TRBJ2-5, with 11 bases lining up with TRBD1. V dropped 5 bases and J dropped 5; count of bases not matched to a gene: 7. The CDR3 is 15 residues long. Germline V gene lookup returns CDR1 SGHVS and CDR2 FNYEAQ. CDR3 DNA: TGTGCCAGCAGCACCGGACAGGGGGCGTGGGAGACCCAGTACTTC. Its protein is CASSTGQGAWETQYF. The full variable domain, in which reference TRBV7-6 and TRBJ2-5 provide the parts outside the CDR3, is GAGVSQSPRYKVTKRGQDVALRCDPISGHVSLYWYRQALGQGPEFLTYFNYEAQQDKSGLPNDRFSAERPEGSISTLTIQRTEQRDSAMYRCASSTGQGAWETQYFGPGTRLLVL.

The chain uses TRBV5-1 and TRBJ1-6; maybe TRBD1 (5 bases). V dropped 0 bases and J dropped 8 bases, with 9 bases sitting between them. The CDR3 covers 14 residues. CDR1 is SGHRS, CDR2 YFSETQ, per germline. The CDR3 spells CASSLGQRDSPLHF. CDR3 nucleotides: TGCGCCAGCAGCTTGGGACAGCGGGATTCACCCCTCCACTTT.